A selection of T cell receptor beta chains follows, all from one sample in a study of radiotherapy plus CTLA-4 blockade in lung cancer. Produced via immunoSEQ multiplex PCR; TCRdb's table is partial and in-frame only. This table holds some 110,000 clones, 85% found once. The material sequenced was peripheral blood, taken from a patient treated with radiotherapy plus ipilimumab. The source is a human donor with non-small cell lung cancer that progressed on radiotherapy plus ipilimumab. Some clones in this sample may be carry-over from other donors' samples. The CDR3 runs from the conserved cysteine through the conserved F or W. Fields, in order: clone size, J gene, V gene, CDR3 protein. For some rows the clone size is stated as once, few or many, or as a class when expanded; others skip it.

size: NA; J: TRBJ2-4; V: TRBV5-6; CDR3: CASRRGLSKNIQYF
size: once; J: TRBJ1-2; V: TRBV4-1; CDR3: CASSLHRGKDVGYTF
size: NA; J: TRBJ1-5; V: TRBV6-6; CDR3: CASSYFPEQPQHF
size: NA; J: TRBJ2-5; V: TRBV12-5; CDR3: CASGSPVGGRRETQYF
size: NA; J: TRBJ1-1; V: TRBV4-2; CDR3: CASSQEGARRVRGTEAFF
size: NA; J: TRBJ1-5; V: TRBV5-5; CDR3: CASTRAQSVGQPQHF
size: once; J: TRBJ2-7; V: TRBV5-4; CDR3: CASSSRDRGPYEQYF
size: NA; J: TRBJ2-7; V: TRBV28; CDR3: CASSPGQGAYEQYF
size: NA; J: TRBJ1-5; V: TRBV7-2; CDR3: CASSFSTGWGNQPQHF
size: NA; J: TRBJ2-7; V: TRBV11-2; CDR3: CASSLENQEASEQYF